The rows below give T cell receptor beta chains drawn from one sample of a study of blood T cell repertoires in COVID-19. Method: immunoSEQ multiplex PCR; TCRdb's copy keeps in-frame clones and lacks some. The table lists about 250,000 clones, roughly four fifths of them singletons. Sequencing was done on a sample of peripheral blood. The receptor source for this set is a man older than 75 with acute or convalescent COVID-19. CDR3s include the opening cysteine and the closing phenylalanine or tryptophan. D genes are given only for firm matches. The size entry is marked missing in some rows and otherwise reads once, few, many or a size class.

TRBD2	-	TRBJ2-3	TRBV5-1	17	TGCGCCAGCAGCTACCCGGGACTAGCGGGAGGAACAGATACGCAGTATTTT	CASSYPGLAGGTDTQYF
TRBD1	-	TRBJ1-2	TRBV10-3	14	TGTGCCATCAGTGAGTCGGGGACAGGCTATGGCTACACCTTC	CAISESGTGYGYTF
TRBD1	-	TRBJ2-7	TRBV30	12	TGTGCCTGGAGACCGCAGGGGGTCGAGCAGTACTTC	CAWRPQGVEQYF
TRBD1	-	TRBJ1-2	TRBV27	14	TGTGCCAGCACCCCTGGACAGGGCGGCTATGGCTACACCTTC	CASTPGQGGYGYTF
TRBD2	-	TRBJ2-6	TRBV4-2	16	TGTGCCAGCAGCCAAGGCGGGGGGACTGGGGCCAACGTCCTGACTTTC	CASSQGGGTGANVLTF
TRBD1	-	TRBJ1-6	TRBV2	15	TGTGCCAGCAGTCTAGCTGGGACAGGCTATTCACCCCTCCACTTT	CASSLAGTGYSPLHF
-	once	TRBJ2-4	TRBV11-2	14	TGTGCCAGCAGCTTCCACCTTGGGACTAACATTCAGTACTTC	CASSFHLGTNIQYF
TRBD1	once	TRBJ2-7	TRBV27	15	TGTGCCAGCAGTTCCTGGACAGGGAGGCTCGACGAGCAGTACTTC	CASSSWTGRLDEQYF
-	-	TRBJ1-1	TRBV18	14	TGTGCCAGCTCACCAGATTTCGCGGGCACTGAAGCTTTCTTT	CASSPDFAGTEAFF
TRBD2	-	TRBJ2-5	TRBV18	18	TGTGCCAGCTCACCACTTGGACTAGCGGGAGTTGGCGGAGAGACCCAGTACTTC	CASSPLGLAGVGGETQYF
-	-	TRBJ1-2	TRBV5-1	13	TGCGCCAGCACGCTCGGGGTTAACTATGGCTACACCTTC	CASTLGVNYGYTF
-	-	TRBJ2-2	TRBV19	16	TGTGCCAGTAGTGCCAGGGGCGCCGAGAGCACCGGGGAGCTGTTTTTT	CASSARGAESTGELFF
-	-	TRBJ1-1	TRBV18	13	TGTGCCAGCTCACCAACAGGGAGCACTGAAGCTTTCTTT	CASSPTGSTEAFF
TRBD2	once	TRBJ2-1	TRBV11-2	14	TGTGCCAGCAGCTTCGGCGGGACTAGCCGAGGGAGGTTCTTC	CASSFGGTSRGRFF
-	-	TRBJ2-7	TRBV2	12	TGTGCCAGCAGGCCCGACAGCCACGAGCAGTACTTC	CASRPDSHEQYF
TRBD1	-	TRBJ2-7	TRBV5-1	16	TGCGCCAGCAGCGTAGTACCCGGGACAGGGACCTACGAGCAGTACTTC	CASSVVPGTGTYEQYF
-	-	TRBJ2-2	TRBV2	15	TGTGCCAGCAGAAGGGGGACTACAAACACCGGGGAGCTGTTTTTT	CASRRGTTNTGELFF
-	-	TRBJ1-2	TRBV28	16	TGTGCCAGCAGCGTAGGGCCTCCGGACAGAAACTATGGCTACACCTTC	CASSVGPPDRNYGYTF
TRBD1	-	TRBJ2-1	TRBV5-1	16	TGCGCCAGCAGCTTCCGGGACAGGGGGATCCCTAATGAGCAGTTCTTC	CASSFRDRGIPNEQFF
TRBD1	-	TRBJ1-5	TRBV19	17	TGTGCCAGTAAAAGTCGACAGGGGCTGAATAACAATCAGCCCCAGCATTTT	CASKSRQGLNNNQPQHF
-	-	TRBJ2-3	TRBV30	14	TGTGCCTGGAGTCCCTACCTCCGCACAGATACGCAGTATTTT	CAWSPYLRTDTQYF
-	-	TRBJ1-4	TRBV20-1	11	TGCAGTGCTAGGAGTGGCGACAGCACGCTTTTT	CSARSGDSTLF
TRBD1	-	TRBJ1-2	TRBV2	14	TGTGCCAGCAGTGGGGAGACAGGGTTCTATGGCTACACCTTC	CASSGETGFYGYTF
-	few	TRBJ2-2	TRBV5-1	16	TGCGCCAGCAGCTTCAGGACGTTGGGGGGCACCGGGGAGCTGTTTTTT	CASSFRTLGGTGELFF
TRBD1	-	TRBJ1-1	TRBV5-5	15	TGTGCCAGCAGCTTGGCCGGACAGGGTTGGACTGAAGCTTTCTTT	CASSLAGQGWTEAFF
TRBD2	few	TRBJ2-3	TRBV11-2	18	TGTGCCAGCAGCTTAGAACTAGCGGGAGGTTGGAGCACAGATACGCAGTATTTT	CASSLELAGGWSTDTQYF
-	-	TRBJ2-3	TRBV2	16	TGTGCCAGCAGTGTGGTGCTTGACAGACGCACAGATACGCAGTATTTT	CASSVVLDRRTDTQYF
-	-	TRBJ1-1	TRBV2	14	TGTGCCAGCAGTGTTGACATACATAACACTGAAGCTTTCTTT	CASSVDIHNTEAFF
TRBD1	-	TRBJ1-5	TRBV4-1	18	TGCGCCAGCAGCCAAGATCTAGACAGGGGGCTGGGACATCAGCCCCAGCATTTT	CASSQDLDRGLGHQPQHF
-	once	TRBJ2-3	TRBV24-1	12	TGTGCCACGGCCCACCCCACAGATACGCAGTATTTT	CATAHPTDTQYF
-	once	TRBJ2-2	TRBV11-1	15	TGTGCCAGCAGCTTCGGGGGAAGGAACACCGGGGAGCTGTTTTTT	CASSFGGRNTGELFF
-	-	TRBJ2-3	TRBV3-1/TRBV3-2	14	TGTGCCAGCAGCTCTACTCGAACCACAGATACGCAGTATTTT	CASSSTRTTDTQYF
-	-	TRBJ1-5	TRBV4-2	15	TGTGCCAGCAGCAAAAACAGGAATAGCAATCAGCCCCAGCATTTT	CASSKNRNSNQPQHF
-	-	TRBJ1-4	TRBV5-1	14	TGCGCCAGCAGCTTGGAACGGGGTTCAGAAAAACTGTTTTTT	CASSLERGSEKLFF
-	-	TRBJ1-2	TRBV14	17	TGTGCCAGCAGGGCAGGGCAGGGGACAAAGACTAACTATGGCTACACCTTC	CASRAGQGTKTNYGYTF
-	-	TRBJ1-5	TRBV24-1	12	TGTGCCACCAGTTTGACGGGTTGGCCCCAGCATTTT	CATSLTGWPQHF
TRBD2	-	TRBJ2-1	TRBV3-1/TRBV3-2	16	TGTGCCAGCAGCCAAAGGACTAGCGGGAGTTTGAATGAGCAGTTCTTC	CASSQRTSGSLNEQFF
-	-	TRBJ1-2	TRBV11-1	13	TGTGCCAGCAGCTTCCGACAGGCGGATGGCTACACCTTC	CASSFRQADGYTF
-	-	TRBJ2-1	TRBV5-4	14	TGTGCCAGCAGCTTGGTAGCGGTGGGAGGTGAGCAGTTCTTC	CASSLVAVGGEQFF
-	-	TRBJ2-3	TRBV7-2	13	TGTGCCAGCAGCTTTAGCAGGGCAGATACGCAGTATTTT	CASSFSRADTQYF
-	-	TRBJ2-7	TRBV5-1	16	TGCGCCAGCAGCCCCCAGGGATCCTCTAGCTCCTACGAGCAGTACTTC	CASSPQGSSSSYEQYF
-	-	TRBJ2-3	TRBV10-1	14	TGCGCCAGCAGTGGTCTCACTCCCACAGATACGCAGTATTTT	CASSGLTPTDTQYF
-	few	TRBJ1-6	TRBV6-5	14	TGTGCCAGCAGTTACGGGAGGGGTAATTCACCCCTCCACTTT	CASSYGRGNSPLHF
-	-	TRBJ1-1	TRBV5-1	15	TGCGCCAGCAGCTTAACGGGGGTTGTGAACACTGAAGCTTTCTTT	CASSLTGVVNTEAFF
-	-	TRBJ1-6	TRBV5-4	15	TGTGCCAGCAGCTTGGGCGGACAGTATAATTCACCCCTCCACTTT	CASSLGGQYNSPLHF
TRBD1	once	TRBJ1-4	TRBV18	15	TGTGCCAGCTCACCTACAAACAGGGGCGGGGAAAAACTGTTTTTT	CASSPTNRGGEKLFF